Listed below are T cell receptor beta chains from one sample, sequenced in a study of cytomegalovirus exposure and HLA in healthy donors. The repertoire was sequenced with immunoSEQ multiplex PCR; TCRdb's copy has only in-frame clones and lacks some. The sample lists roughly 60,000 clones, roughly 94% occurring once. Sequencing was carried out using PBMCs. These receptors were taken from a man aged 18 to 30 in good health and CMV-seronegative. Each CDR3 is given with its conserved first and last residue. A D gene is named only where the DNA matches it firmly. Expanded clones are given a class, and other clones once, few, many or no size at all.

v_call	d_call	j_call	clone_size	cdr3_nt	cdr3_aa
TRBV10-3	.	TRBJ1-1	.	TGTGCCATCGGATCTTGGGGGAGGGGGACTGAAGCTTTCTTT	CAIGSWGRGTEAFF
TRBV7-6	.	TRBJ1-1	.	TGTGCCAGCAGCCAGGGAGGAACTGAAGCTTTCTTT	CASSQGGTEAFF
TRBV18	.	TRBJ1-3	.	TGTGCCAGCTCAAGTCGACAGATAAGCTCTGGAAACACCATATATTTT	CASSSRQISSGNTIYF
TRBV11-2	.	TRBJ2-3	.	TGTGCCAGCAGCCCAGACAGAGCAGATACGCAGTATTTT	CASSPDRADTQYF
TRBV5-1	.	TRBJ2-1	.	TGCGCCAGCAGGCCAACTCAACACAATGAGCAGTTCTTC	CASRPTQHNEQFF
TRBV5-4	.	TRBJ2-3	.	TGTGCCAGCAGCTTAGATTTAGCGGAAATTCTCTTT	CASSLDLAEILF
TRBV10-1	.	TRBJ2-3	.	TGCGCCAGCAGTGAGGGCAGGGTCATTGGAGATACGCAGTATTTT	CASSEGRVIGDTQYF
TRBV10-3	.	TRBJ1-2	.	TGTGCCATCAGTGAACGGGAGGACGCCTATGGCTACACCTTC	CAISEREDAYGYTF
TRBV11-2	TRBD2	TRBJ2-3	.	TGTGCCAGCAGCTCGATTAGCGGGAGCCCCGATACGCAGTATTTT	CASSSISGSPDTQYF
TRBV6-5	TRBD2	TRBJ2-7	.	TGTGCCAGCAGTTACTCTTCCGGACTAGCCTACGAGCAGTACTTC	CASSYSSGLAYEQYF
TRBV4-1	TRBD1	TRBJ1-4	.	TGCGCCAGCAGCCGGTCCAAAGCCCCAATGGACAGGGATAATAATGAAAAACTGTTTTTT	CASSRSKAPMDRDNNEKLFF
TRBV19	TRBD1	TRBJ2-1	.	TGTGCCAGTAGTATGTCTGGGACAGCTTGGGATGAGCAGTTCTTC	CASSMSGTAWDEQFF
TRBV7-2	.	TRBJ2-1	.	TGTGCCAGCAGCTTAGACGGGGTCGGTGAGCAGTTCTTC	CASSLDGVGEQFF
TRBV25-1	.	TRBJ1-1	.	TGTGCCAGCAGTGAATTACGCAAAGGCGGTACTGAAGCTTTCTTT	CASSELRKGGTEAFF
TRBV28	TRBD1	TRBJ2-1	.	TGTGCCAGCGGAATGACAGGGGTGAATGAGCAGTTCTTC	CASGMTGVNEQFF
TRBV2	TRBD2	TRBJ2-2	once	TGTGCCAGCAACCAGCGGGAGGGAACCGGGGAGCTGTTTTTT	CASNQREGTGELFF
TRBV4-2	.	TRBJ1-2	.	TGTGCCAGCAGCCAGACGGACAGCTATTTCTATGGCTACACCTTC	CASSQTDSYFYGYTF
TRBV6-6	.	TRBJ1-5	.	TGTGCCAGCAGCCTTGGACACGACGATCAGCCCCAGCATTTT	CASSLGHDDQPQHF
TRBV6-5	.	TRBJ1-5	.	TGTGCCAGCAGTTTAACCGGGACTGGAAATCAGCCCCAGCATTTT	CASSLTGTGNQPQHF
TRBV30	.	TRBJ2-3	.	TGTGCCTGGAAGTCAGGGGCTTCCACAGATACGCAGTATTTT	CAWKSGASTDTQYF
TRBV6-1	TRBD1	TRBJ2-7	.	TGTGCCAGCAGGGAAGACAGGGCATCCTACGAGCAGTACTTC	CASREDRASYEQYF
TRBV2	TRBD1	TRBJ1-1	once	TGTGCCAGCAGGGACAGGGGAAGGAACACTGAAGCTTTCTTT	CASRDRGRNTEAFF
TRBV7-8	.	TRBJ2-2	.	TGTGCCAGCAGCTTATTCAGGGCGAACACCGGGGAGCTGTTTTTT	CASSLFRANTGELFF
TRBV7-9	.	TRBJ2-3	.	TGTGCCAGCAGCGGAAGGACCTCCCCGGGAGCAGATACGCAGTATTTT	CASSGRTSPGADTQYF
TRBV13	.	TRBJ2-1	.	TGTGCCAGCAGCTTAGCTAAGGGGATGGGGTACAATGAGCAGTTCTTC	CASSLAKGMGYNEQFF
TRBV7-9	.	TRBJ1-2	.	TGTGCCAGCAGCTTAGCGTCAGGGGACGGCTACACCTTC	CASSLASGDGYTF